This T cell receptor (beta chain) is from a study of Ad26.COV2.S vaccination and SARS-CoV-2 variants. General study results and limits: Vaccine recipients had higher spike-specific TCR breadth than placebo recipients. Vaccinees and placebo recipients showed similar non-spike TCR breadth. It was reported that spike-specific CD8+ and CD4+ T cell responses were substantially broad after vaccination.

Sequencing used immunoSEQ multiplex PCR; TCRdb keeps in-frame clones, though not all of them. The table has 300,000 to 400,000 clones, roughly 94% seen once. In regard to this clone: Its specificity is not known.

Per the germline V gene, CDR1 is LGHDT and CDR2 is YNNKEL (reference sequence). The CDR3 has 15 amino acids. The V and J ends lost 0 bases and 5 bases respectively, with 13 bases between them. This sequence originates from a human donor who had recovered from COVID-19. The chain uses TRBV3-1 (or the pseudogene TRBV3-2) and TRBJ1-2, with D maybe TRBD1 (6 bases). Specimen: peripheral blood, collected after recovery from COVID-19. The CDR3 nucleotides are TGTGCCAGCAGCCAAGAGTGGGGGGCTGGGTATGGCTACACCTTC. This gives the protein CASSQEWGAGYGYTF.